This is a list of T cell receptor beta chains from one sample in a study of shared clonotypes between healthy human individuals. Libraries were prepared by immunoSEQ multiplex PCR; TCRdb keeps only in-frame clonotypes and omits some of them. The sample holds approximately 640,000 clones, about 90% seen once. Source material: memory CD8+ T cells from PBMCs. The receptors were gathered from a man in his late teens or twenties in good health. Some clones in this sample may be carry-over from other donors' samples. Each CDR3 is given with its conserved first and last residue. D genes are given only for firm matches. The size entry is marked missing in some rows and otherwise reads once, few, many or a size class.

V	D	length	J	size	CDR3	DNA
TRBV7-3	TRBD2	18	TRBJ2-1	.	CASSLTGTSGVTYNEQFF	TGTGCCAGCAGCTTAACAGGGACTAGCGGGGTGACTTACAATGAGCAGTTCTTC
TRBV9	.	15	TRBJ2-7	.	CASSVGGFGSYEQYF	TGTGCCAGCAGCGTAGGGGGCTTTGGGTCCTACGAGCAGTACTTC
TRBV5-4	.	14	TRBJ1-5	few	CASSLGGPNQPQHF	TGTGCCAGCAGCTTGGGAGGACCCAATCAGCCCCAGCATTTT
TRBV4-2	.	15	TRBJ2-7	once	CASSQGGLDSDEQYF	TGTGCCAGCAGCCAAGGAGGGCTAGATTCCGACGAGCAGTACTTC
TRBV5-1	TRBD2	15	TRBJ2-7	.	CASSLEASGSLQQYF	TGCGCCAGCAGCTTGGAGGCTAGCGGGAGTCTGCAGCAGTACTTC
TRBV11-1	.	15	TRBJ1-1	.	CASSLGDRQILEAFF	TGTGCCAGCAGCTTAGGTGACAGACAGATTCTTGAAGCTTTCTTT
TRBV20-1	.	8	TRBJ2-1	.	CSATQQFF	TGCAGTGCTACCCAGCAGTTCTTC
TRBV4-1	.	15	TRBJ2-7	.	CASSQQDRSFEEQYF	TGCGCCAGCAGCCAACAGGACAGATCTTTTGAAGAGCAGTACTTC
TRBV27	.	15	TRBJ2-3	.	CASSLFGGVTDTQYF	TGTGCCAGCAGTTTATTCGGCGGGGTTACAGATACGCAGTATTTT
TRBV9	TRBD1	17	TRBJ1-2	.	CASSSNEIRGHRYGYTF	TGTGCCAGCAGCTCAAACGAGATCAGGGGGCATCGGTATGGCTACACCTTC
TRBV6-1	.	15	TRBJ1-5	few	CASGIDLGFYQPQHF	TGTGCCAGCGGCATCGACCTCGGGTTCTATCAGCCCCAGCATTTT
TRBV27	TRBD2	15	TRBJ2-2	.	CASSPRGGYTGELFF	TGTGCCAGCAGTCCCCGGGGGGGATACACCGGGGAGCTGTTTTTT
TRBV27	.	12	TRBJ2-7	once	CASSLPHGEQYF	TGTGCCAGCAGTTTACCCCACGGCGAGCAGTACTTC
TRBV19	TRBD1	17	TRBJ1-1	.	CACSPGQGGKWGTEAFF	TGTGCCTGCAGTCCTGGACAGGGAGGCAAGTGGGGCACTGAAGCTTTCTTT
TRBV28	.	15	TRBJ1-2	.	CASSLIIGRGSGYTF	TGTGCCAGCAGTTTGATTATCGGGAGGGGGTCTGGCTACACCTTC
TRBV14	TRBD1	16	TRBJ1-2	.	CASSQDGTGVNYGYTF	TGTGCCAGCAGCCAAGATGGGACAGGGGTTAACTATGGCTACACCTTC
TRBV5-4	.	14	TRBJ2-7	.	CASSDELAPYEQYF	TGTGCCAGCAGTGATGAACTGGCTCCCTACGAGCAGTACTTC
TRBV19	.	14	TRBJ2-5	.	CASSVTSLQETQYF	TGTGCCAGTAGTGTGACATCTCTCCAAGAGACCCAGTACTTC
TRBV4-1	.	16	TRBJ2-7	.	CASSQDATPGRYEQYF	TGCGCCAGCAGCCAAGATGCCACCCCGGGACGCTACGAGCAGTACTTC
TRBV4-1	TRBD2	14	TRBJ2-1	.	CASSLGTSYNEQFF	TGCGCCAGCAGCCTTGGGACTAGCTACAATGAGCAGTTCTTC
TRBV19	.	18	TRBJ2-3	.	CASSILLVAEGTTDTQYF	TGTGCCAGTAGTATACTCCTGGTAGCGGAGGGTACCACAGATACGCAGTATTTT
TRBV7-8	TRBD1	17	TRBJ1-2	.	CASSLGGPGQSNYGYTF	TGTGCCAGCAGCTTAGGGGGACCGGGACAGTCTAACTATGGCTACACCTTC
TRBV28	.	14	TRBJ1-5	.	CASDLRDFYQPQHF	TGTGCCAGCGATCTCCGCGATTTTTATCAGCCCCAGCATTTT
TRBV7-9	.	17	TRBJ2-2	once	CASSLSGDSENTGELFF	TGTGCCAGCAGCTTATCGGGGGACAGTGAGAACACCGGGGAGCTGTTTTTT
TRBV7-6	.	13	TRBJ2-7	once	CASSFNTGYEQYF	TGTGCCAGCAGCTTCAATACGGGCTACGAGCAGTACTTC
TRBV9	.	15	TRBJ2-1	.	CASSTGASPGNEQFF	TGTGCCAGCAGCACCGGGGCCTCCCCGGGCAATGAGCAGTTCTTC
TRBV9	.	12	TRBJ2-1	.	CASSGGGTHQFF	TGTGCCAGCAGTGGAGGGGGAACTCATCAGTTCTTC
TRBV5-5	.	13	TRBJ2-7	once	CASSFSYSYEQYF	TGTGCCAGCAGCTTCAGCTACTCCTACGAGCAGTACTTC
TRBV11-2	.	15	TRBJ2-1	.	CASSSKPGPFNEQFF	TGTGCCAGCAGCTCAAAGCCGGGCCCCTTCAATGAGCAGTTCTTC
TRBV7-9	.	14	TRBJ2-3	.	CASSFGTVTDTQYF	TGTGCCAGCAGCTTTGGTACAGTCACAGATACGCAGTATTTT
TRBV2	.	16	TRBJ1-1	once	CASRRPGGGLDTEAFF	TGTGCCAGCAGGAGACCGGGAGGAGGCTTAGACACTGAAGCTTTCTTT
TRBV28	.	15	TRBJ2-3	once	CASSLSPSSTDTQYF	TGTGCCAGCAGTTTGAGTCCCTCAAGCACAGATACGCAGTATTTT
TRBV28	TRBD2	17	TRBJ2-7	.	CASSLTSGRPDSYEQYF	TGTGCCAGCAGTTTGACTAGCGGGAGACCCGATTCCTACGAGCAGTACTTC
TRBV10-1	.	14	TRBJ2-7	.	CASSETPSSYEQYF	TGCGCCAGCAGTGAGACCCCGAGCTCCTACGAGCAGTACTTC
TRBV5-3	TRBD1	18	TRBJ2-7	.	CARSLDRGCVSVPYEQYF	TGTGCCAGAAGCCTGGACAGGGGGTGCGTTTCGGTCCCCTACGAGCAGTACTTC